This TCR beta chain was documented in a study of cytomegalovirus exposure and HLA in healthy donors. The germline V gene has CDR1 MDHEN and CDR2 SYDVKM. Trimming shortened V by 2 bases and J by 4 bases, and 11 bases separated the two germline ends. CDR3 length equals 14 residues. This PCR relied on a set of 60 Vbeta primers and 13 Jbeta primers. How the authors handled the data: Approximately 11 million of the about 80 million unique TCR beta chains counted in a later analysis were shared. Repertoires were generated with immunoSEQ multiplex PCR, while TCRdb's copy carries only in-frame clones and drops some. V, J and clone size were drawn from that table, and D and trimming were deduced from the DNA. The repertoire shows about 110,000 clones; the top ten hold 0.55% to 0.6%. A remark on this clone: Its antigen is undetermined.

The study's findings and limits: In most subjects, TCR beta sequences reportedly gave accurate predictions of HLA-A and HLA-B alleles. In a later analysis, a genetic analysis reported fewer productive-TCR N-insertions in an Asian-associated ancestry cluster than the cohort average.

Sequenced: PBMCs. The J gene is TRBJ1-2, the V gene TRBV28; D is uncertain. The sequence came from a man aged 50 to 60 in good health and CMV-seronegative. The CDR3 DNA reads TGTGCCAGCAGTTTAACCTCGGTTGGCTATGGCTACACCTTC. This gives the protein CASSLTSVGYGYTF.